The entry below gives a single T cell receptor beta chain sequence along with its context. Antigen specificity is unknown. The data were obtained in a study of immune cell composition in non-small cell lung cancer. Study findings and constraints: Tumour-associated clones >0.5% occurred in approximately 32% of adenocarcinomas, roughly 80% of squamous.

V was trimmed by 5 bases and J by 3 bases, leaving 20 bases between them. This CDR3 is built from 16 residues. Looked up from germline, CDR1 is SGHNT and CDR2 is YYREEE (reference sequence). The normal lung sample lay at least 3 cm, and maximally far, from the tumour. Repertoires were generated with immunoSEQ multiplex PCR, while TCRdb's copy carries only in-frame clones and drops some. The sample consists of approximately 3,100 clones, around 78% of them appearing once. The receptor's source is a human donor with non-small cell lung cancer. The donor label of this sample is uncertain. The sample taken for sequencing was non-adjacent lung tissue. The chain employs TRBV5-4 and TRBJ1-1; D not resolved. The CDR3 nucleotides read TGTGCCAGCAGAGCACCAGGACCTCCCGGGGACACTGAAGCTTTCTTT. Translating it yields CASRAPGPPGDTEAFF. Complete variable domain (other parts from reference TRBV5-4 and TRBJ1-1): ETGVTQSPTHLIKTRGQQVTLRCSSQSGHNTVSWYQQALGQGPQFIFQYYREEENGRGNFPPRFSGLQFPNYSSELNVNALELDDSALYLCASRAPGPPGDTEAFFGQGTRLTVV.